The 11 T cell receptor beta chains listed next were all sequenced from one sample in a study of shared clonotypes between healthy human individuals. Method: immunoSEQ multiplex PCR; TCRdb's copy keeps in-frame clones and lacks some. The table has about 1 million clones, 75% seen once. Source material: memory CD4+ T cells sorted from blood. Subset described: CD45RA-negative fraction. Receptors were obtained from a man younger than 30 in good health.

This rearrangement joins TRBV19 to TRBJ2-7; possibly TRBD1 for D (6 bases). V lost 5 bases, J lost 5 bases, and 16 bases lay in between. The CDR3 length is 14 residues. The germline V gene has CDR1 LNHDA and CDR2 SQIVND (reference sequence). The DNA of the CDR3 is TGTGCCAGTAGTGGGGGCAGGTGGGGGAACGAGCAGTACTTC. Its protein is CASSGGRWGNEQYF.

There are many counts of this clone. The chain combines TRBV30 with TRBJ1-1, with 7 positions matching TRBD1. The CDR3 is 15 amino acids. CDR1 is GTSNPN and CDR2 is SVGIG in the germline V gene (reference sequence). J gave up 0 bases and V 2 bases, and 6 bases lay outside the gene matches. The CDR3 protein is CAWSRGQTLNTEAFF. As DNA, the CDR3 is TGTGCCTGGAGTAGGGGGCAGACACTGAACACTGAAGCTTTCTTT.

The chain uses TRBV5-6 and TRBJ1-3, with D maybe TRBD1 (5 bases). CDR1 SGHDT and CDR2 YYEEEE come from the germline V gene. This CDR3 contains 16 residues. The V end was cut by 4 bases, the J end by 0 bases, with 14 bases between. This CDR3 is CASSRTGTYSGNTIYF. The CDR3 DNA follows: TGTGCCAGCAGCAGAACCGGGACCTACTCTGGAAACACCATATATTTT.

The chain couples TRBV5-6 to TRBJ2-3; D call uncertain. V was pared by 0 bases and J by 5 bases, with 13 bases between. Germline V gives CDR1 SGHDT, CDR2 YYEEEE. The CDR3 has 15 amino acids. The CDR3 coding sequence is TGTGCCAGCAGCTTGGCCTTAGGTTTCGGAGATACGCAGTATTTT. This gives the protein CASSLALGFGDTQYF.

This clone has just a few counts. J is TRBJ1-2 and V is TRBV12-5; the D gene is possibly TRBD1 (6 bases). In germline, CDR1 is LGHNT, CDR2 FRNRAP. CDR3 size: 15 residues. The V end lost 2 bases, the J end lost 5 bases, and 15 bases lay between the germline ends. The CDR3 sequence is CASGLRAGDSYGYTF. The CDR3 DNA reads as TGTGCTAGTGGTTTGCGGGCAGGGGATTCGTATGGCTACACCTTC.

The rearrangement uses TRBV5-1 and TRBJ1-1; perhaps TRBD1 as D (5 bases). Trimming removed 3 bases at V and 5 bases at J, with 14 bases between. The CDR3 is 14 amino acids. CDR1 is SGHRS and CDR2 is YFSETQ in the germline V gene. This chain's CDR3 is CASSWGRGGTEAFF. In nucleotides, the CDR3 is TGCGCCAGCAGCTGGGGAAGGGGTGGGACTGAAGCTTTCTTT.

The chain combines TRBV14 with TRBJ2-3; TRBD1 aligns across 9 bases. The CDR3 is 15 amino acids. After removal of 4 bases from V and 6 bases from J, the junction contained 8 bases not matched to a gene. The V gene's germline CDR1 is SGHDN and CDR2 FVKESK. The CDR3 bases are TGTGCCAGCAGCCGTACAGGGGGCGGATGGGATACGCAGTATTTT. Amino acid sequence: CASSRTGGGWDTQYF.

The chain combines TRBV15 with TRBJ2-3, with a weak D call TRBD2 (7 bases). Germline V gene sequence: CDR1 LNHNV, CDR2 YYDKDF (reference sequence). CDR3 length: 15 residues. Trimming stripped 1 base from V and 1 base from J, with 9 bases between. The CDR3: CATSRGGGRTDTQYF. CDR3 in DNA: TGTGCCACCAGCAGAGGGGGGGGGCGCACAGATACGCAGTATTTT.

This chain uses TRBV5-3 with TRBJ1-6, with D perhaps TRBD1 (5 bases). TRBV5-3 is filed as an ORF, its function uncertain. Trimming shortened V by 0 bases and J by 7 bases, and 14 bases separated the two germline ends. CDR3 length: 16 residues. The CDR3 loop is CARSLVGQGPNSPLHF. The CDR3 region has the DNA TGTGCCAGAAGCTTGGTTGGGCAGGGCCCCAATTCACCCCTCCACTTT.

This clone was observed a few times. A much larger clone differs from this one at a single base, so this may be a read error. The chain carries TRBV5-6 and TRBJ1-6; 8 bases are a match to TRBD1. The germline CDR1 and CDR2 sequences are SGHDT and YYEEEE. The CDR3 spans 14 residues. Germline trimming cut 0 bases from V and 9 bases from J; bases unmatched to any gene: 2. The CDR3 sequence is CASSLDRGGSPLHF. As DNA, the CDR3 is TGTGCCAGCAGCTTGGACAGGGGGGGTTCACCCCTCCACTTT. The whole variable domain, filled in from reference TRBV5-6 and TRBJ1-6, reads DAGVTQSPTHLIKTRGQQVTLRCSPKSGHDTVSWYQQALGQGPQFIFQYYEEEERQRGNFPDRFSGHQFPNYSSELNVNALLLGDSALYLCASSLDRGGSPLHFGNGTRLTVT.

The chain recombines TRBV19 with TRBJ2-7, with 9 positions matching TRBD1. V was clipped by 4 bases and J by 3 bases; unmatched bases: 4. The V gene's germline CDR1 is LNHDA and CDR2 SQIVND (reference sequence). The CDR3 runs to 14 residues. CDR3 in amino acids: CASSTGTGYYEQYF. CDR3 nucleotides: TGTGCCAGTAGTACCGGGACAGGGTACTACGAGCAGTACTTC.